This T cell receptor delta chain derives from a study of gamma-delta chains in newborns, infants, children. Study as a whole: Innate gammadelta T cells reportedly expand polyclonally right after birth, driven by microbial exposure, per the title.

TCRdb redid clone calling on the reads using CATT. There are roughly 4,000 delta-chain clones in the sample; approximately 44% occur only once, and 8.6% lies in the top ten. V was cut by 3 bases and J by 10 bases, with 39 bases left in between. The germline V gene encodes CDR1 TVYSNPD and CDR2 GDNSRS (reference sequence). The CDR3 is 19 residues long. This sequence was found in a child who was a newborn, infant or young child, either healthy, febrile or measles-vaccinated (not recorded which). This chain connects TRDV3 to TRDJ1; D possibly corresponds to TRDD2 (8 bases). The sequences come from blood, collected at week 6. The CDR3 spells CAFPSSYTHWGTPIVGLIF. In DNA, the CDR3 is TGTGCCTTCCCATCTTCCTACACTCACTGGGGAACCCCGATTGTGGGACTCATCTTT.